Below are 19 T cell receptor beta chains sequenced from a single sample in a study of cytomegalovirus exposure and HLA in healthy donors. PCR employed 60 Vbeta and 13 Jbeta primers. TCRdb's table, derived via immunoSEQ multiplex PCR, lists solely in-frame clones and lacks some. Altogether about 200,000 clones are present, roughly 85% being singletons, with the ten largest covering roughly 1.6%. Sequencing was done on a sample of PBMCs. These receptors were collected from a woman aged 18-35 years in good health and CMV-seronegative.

CDR3 in amino acids: CASSEWRVGEEKLFF. In nucleotides, the CDR3 is TGTGCCAGCAGTGAATGGAGGGTGGGGGAAGAAAAACTGTTTTTT. This chain joins TRBV28 and TRBJ1-4; D is perhaps TRBD1 (5 bases). The CDR3 length is 15 residues. Germline V gene sequence: CDR1 MDHEN, CDR2 SYDVKM. Deletions cut 5 bases from V and 8 bases from J, with 18 bases between.

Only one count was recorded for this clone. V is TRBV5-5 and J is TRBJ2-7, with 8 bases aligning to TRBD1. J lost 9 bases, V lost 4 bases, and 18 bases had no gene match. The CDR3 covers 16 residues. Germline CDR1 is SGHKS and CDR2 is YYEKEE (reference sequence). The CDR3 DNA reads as TGTGCCAGCAGCCTACACCCGGGACAGGATAGCGGCAGGCAGTACTTC. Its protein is CASSLHPGQDSGRQYF. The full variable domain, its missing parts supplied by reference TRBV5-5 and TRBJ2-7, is DAGVTQSPTHLIKTRGQQVTLRCSPISGHKSVSWYQQVLGQGPQFIFQYYEKEERGRGNFPDRFSARQFPNYSSELNVNALLLGDSALYLCASSLHPGQDSGRQYFGPGTRLTVT.

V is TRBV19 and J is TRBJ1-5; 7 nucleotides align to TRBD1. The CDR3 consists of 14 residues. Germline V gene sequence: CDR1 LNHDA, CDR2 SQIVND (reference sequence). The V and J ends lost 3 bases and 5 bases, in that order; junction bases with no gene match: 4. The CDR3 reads CASSIPQGDQPQHF. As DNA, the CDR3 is TGTGCCAGTAGTATTCCCCAGGGGGATCAGCCCCAGCATTTT.

DNA for the CDR3: TGCGCCAGCAGCCAAGGACAGGAATGGACTTCACCCCTCCACTTT. Translating it yields CASSQGQEWTSPLHF. This rearrangement joins TRBV4-1 to TRBJ1-6; possibly TRBD1 for D (6 bases). The CDR3 is made up of 15 amino acids. V shed 1 base and J shed 9 bases, with 13 bases lying between them. Germline CDR1 is MGHRA and CDR2 is YSYEKL.

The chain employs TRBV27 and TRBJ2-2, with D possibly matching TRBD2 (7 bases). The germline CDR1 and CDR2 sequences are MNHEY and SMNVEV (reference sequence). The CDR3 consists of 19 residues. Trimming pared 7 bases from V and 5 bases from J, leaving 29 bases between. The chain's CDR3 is CASTTYGLEGGGRTGELFF. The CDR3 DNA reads TGTGCCAGCACGACCTACGGGCTGGAAGGGGGGGGGCGTACCGGGGAGCTGTTTTTT.

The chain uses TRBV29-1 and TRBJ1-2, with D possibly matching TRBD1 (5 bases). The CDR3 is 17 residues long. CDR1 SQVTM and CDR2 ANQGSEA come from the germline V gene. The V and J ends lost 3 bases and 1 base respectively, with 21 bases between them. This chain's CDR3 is CSVDPLRGAQLNYGYTF. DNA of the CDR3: TGCAGCGTTGACCCTCTCCGTGGGGCCCAGCTTAACTATGGCTACACCTTC. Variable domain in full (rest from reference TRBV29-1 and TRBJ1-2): SAVISQKPSRDICQRGTSLTIQCQVDSQVTMMFWYRQQPGQSLTLIATANQGSEATYESGFVIDKFPISRPNLTFSTLTVSNMSPEDSSIYLCSVDPLRGAQLNYGYTFGSGTRLTVV.

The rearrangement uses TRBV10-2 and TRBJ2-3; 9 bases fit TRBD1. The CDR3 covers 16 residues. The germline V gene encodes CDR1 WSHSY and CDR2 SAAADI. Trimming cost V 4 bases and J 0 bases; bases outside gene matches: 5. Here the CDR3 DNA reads TGCGCCAGCAGTGGACCGGGACAGGGCAGCACAGATACGCAGTATTTT. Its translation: CASSGPGQGSTDTQYF.

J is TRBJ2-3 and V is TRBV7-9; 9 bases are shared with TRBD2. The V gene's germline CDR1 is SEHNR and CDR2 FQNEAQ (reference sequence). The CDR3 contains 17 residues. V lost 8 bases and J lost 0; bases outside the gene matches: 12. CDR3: CASQRSGSRESTDTQYF. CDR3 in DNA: TGTGCCAGCCAACGTAGCGGGAGCAGGGAGAGCACAGATACGCAGTATTTT.

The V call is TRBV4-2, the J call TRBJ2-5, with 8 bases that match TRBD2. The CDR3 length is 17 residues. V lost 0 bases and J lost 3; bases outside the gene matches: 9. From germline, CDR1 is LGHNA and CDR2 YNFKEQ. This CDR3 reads CASSQDLAGRGEETQYF. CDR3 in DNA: TGTGCCAGCAGCCAAGATCTAGCGGGCCGGGGTGAAGAGACCCAGTACTTC.

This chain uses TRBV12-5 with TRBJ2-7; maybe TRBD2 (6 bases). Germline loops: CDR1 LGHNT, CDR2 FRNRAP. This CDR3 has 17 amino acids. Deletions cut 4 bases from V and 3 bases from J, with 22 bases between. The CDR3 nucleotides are TGTGCTAGTGGTTGGTCTTTAGCGGAACTCCTTTACTACGAGCAGTACGTC. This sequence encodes CASGWSLAELLYYEQYV.

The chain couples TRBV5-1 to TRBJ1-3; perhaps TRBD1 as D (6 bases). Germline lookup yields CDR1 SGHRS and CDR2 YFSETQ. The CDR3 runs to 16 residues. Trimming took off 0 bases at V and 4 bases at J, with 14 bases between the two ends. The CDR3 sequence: CASSLGAGASGNTIYF. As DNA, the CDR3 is TGCGCCAGCAGCTTGGGTGCAGGGGCATCAGGAAACACCATATATTTT.

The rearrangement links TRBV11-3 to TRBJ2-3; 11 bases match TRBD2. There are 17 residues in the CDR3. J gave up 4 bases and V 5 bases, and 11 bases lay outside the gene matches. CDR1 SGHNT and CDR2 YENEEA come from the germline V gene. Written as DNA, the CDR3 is TGTGCCAGCAGCCTACGACCTCTAGCGGGAGGTCCAGATACGCAGTATTTT. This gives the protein CASSLRPLAGGPDTQYF. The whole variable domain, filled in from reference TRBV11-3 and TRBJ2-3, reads EAGVVQSPRYKIIEKKQPVAFWCNPISGHNTLYWYLQNLGQGPELLIRYENEEAVDDSQLPKDRFSAERLKGVDSTLKIQPAELGDSAVYLCASSLRPLAGGPDTQYFGPGTRLTVL.

The CDR3: CASSDRAPGSTEAFF. The DNA of the CDR3 is TGCGCCAGCAGTGATAGGGCCCCGGGAAGCACTGAAGCTTTCTTT. The rearrangement joins TRBV10-2 to TRBJ1-1; no definite D call. Germline assignment: CDR1 WSHSY and CDR2 SAAADI. The CDR3 covers 15 residues. V was trimmed by 3 bases and J by 4 bases, leaving 15 bases between them.

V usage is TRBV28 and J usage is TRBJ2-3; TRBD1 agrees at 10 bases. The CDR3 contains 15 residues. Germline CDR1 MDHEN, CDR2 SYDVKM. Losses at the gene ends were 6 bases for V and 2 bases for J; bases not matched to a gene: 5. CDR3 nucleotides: TGTGCCAGCAGCTCCGGGACAGGGGACACAGATACGCAGTATTTT. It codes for CASSSGTGDTDTQYF.

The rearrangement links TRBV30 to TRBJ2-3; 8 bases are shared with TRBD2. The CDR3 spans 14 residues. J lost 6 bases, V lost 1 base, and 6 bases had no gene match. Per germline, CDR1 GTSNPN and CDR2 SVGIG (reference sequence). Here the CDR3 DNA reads TGTGCCTGGAGTGGGGGACTAGGAGAGGATACGCAGTATTTT. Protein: CAWSGGLGEDTQYF.

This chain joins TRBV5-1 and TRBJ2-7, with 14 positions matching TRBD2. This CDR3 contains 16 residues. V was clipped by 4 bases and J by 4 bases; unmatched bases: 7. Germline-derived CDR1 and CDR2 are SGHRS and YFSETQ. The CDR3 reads CASSPGLAGEIYEQYF. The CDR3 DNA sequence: TGCGCCAGCAGCCCGGGACTAGCGGGAGAGATATACGAGCAGTACTTC. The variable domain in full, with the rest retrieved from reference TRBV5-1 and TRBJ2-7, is KAGVTQTPRYLIKTRGQQVTLSCSPISGHRSVSWYQQTPGQGLQFLFEYFSETQRNKGNFPGRFSGRQFSNSRSEMNVSTLELGDSALYLCASSPGLAGEIYEQYFGPGTRLTVT.

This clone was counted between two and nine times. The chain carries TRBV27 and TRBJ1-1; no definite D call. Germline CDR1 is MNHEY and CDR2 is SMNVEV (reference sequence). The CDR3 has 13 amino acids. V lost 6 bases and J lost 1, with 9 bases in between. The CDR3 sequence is CASSPLRNTEAFF. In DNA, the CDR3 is TGTGCCAGCAGCCCGTTGAGGAACACTGAAGCTTTCTTT.

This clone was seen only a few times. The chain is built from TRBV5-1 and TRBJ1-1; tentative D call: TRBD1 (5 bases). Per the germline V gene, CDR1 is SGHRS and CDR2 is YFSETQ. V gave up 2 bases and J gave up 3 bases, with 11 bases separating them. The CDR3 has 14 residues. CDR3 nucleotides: TGCGCCAGCAGCTTATTGACAGATTACACTGAAGCTTTCTTT. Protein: CASSLLTDYTEAFF.

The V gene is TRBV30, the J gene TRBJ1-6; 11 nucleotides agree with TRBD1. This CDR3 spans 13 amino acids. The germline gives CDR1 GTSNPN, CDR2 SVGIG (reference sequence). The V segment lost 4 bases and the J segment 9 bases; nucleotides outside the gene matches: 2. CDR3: CAWTDRGLSPLHF. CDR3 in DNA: TGTGCCTGGACGGACAGGGGGCTTTCACCCCTCCACTTT.